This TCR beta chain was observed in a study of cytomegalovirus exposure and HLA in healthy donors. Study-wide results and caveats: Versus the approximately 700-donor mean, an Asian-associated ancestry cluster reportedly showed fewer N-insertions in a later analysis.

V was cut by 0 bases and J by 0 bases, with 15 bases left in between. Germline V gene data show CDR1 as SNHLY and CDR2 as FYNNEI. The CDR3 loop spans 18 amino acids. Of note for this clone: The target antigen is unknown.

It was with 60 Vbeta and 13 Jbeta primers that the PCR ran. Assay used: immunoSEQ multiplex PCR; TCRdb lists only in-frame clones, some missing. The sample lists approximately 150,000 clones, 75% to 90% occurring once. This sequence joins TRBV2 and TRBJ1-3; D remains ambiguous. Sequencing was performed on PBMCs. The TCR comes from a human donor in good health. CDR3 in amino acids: CASSEAVGTGSSGNTIYF. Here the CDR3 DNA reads TGTGCCAGCAGTGAAGCGGTGGGTACGGGTTCCTCTGGAAACACCATATATTTT.